Each of the 30 T cell receptor beta chains below was sequenced from the same sample in a study of T cells after yellow fever vaccination. TCRdb processed the 5' RACE reads anew with MiXCR; each CDR3 protein has one entry. This sample has about 75,000 distinct CDR3 sequences, with around 7% found just once. The starting material was CD8+ T cells sorted from PBMCs, obtained less than 11 days after the first yellow fever vaccination. The receptors were gathered from a man younger than 35 who received the YFV17D yellow fever vaccine.

This clonotype was detected ten times or more. The V call is TRBV24-1, the J call TRBJ1-5; D uncertain. This CDR3 has 14 amino acids. Germline assignment: CDR1 KGHDR and CDR2 SFDVKD. V lost 2 bases and J lost 6, with 10 bases in between. In nucleotides, the CDR3 is TGTGCCACCAGTGATTCACGCGCAGGTCAGCCCCAGCATTTT. This translates into CATSDSRAGQPQHF.

This clonotype came up many times. V gene TRBV5-1 combines with J gene TRBJ2-1; tentative D call: TRBD2 (6 bases). The CDR3 spans 15 residues. Germline CDR1 SGHRS, CDR2 YFSETQ. With 0 bases removed from V and 9 bases from J, the gap between germline ends came to 16 bases. This CDR3 is CASSLAWPAGGEQFF. CDR3 DNA: TGCGCCAGCAGCTTGGCCTGGCCGGCCGGGGGTGAGCAGTTCTTC.

This clonotype was observed many times. The chain joins TRBV15 to TRBJ2-2, with unresolved D. CDR1 LNHNV and CDR2 YYDKDF come from the germline V gene (reference sequence). The CDR3 length is 18 residues. The ends were cut back, 2 bases at V and 1 base at J, with 17 bases in the middle. The CDR3 region is CATSRSETPPRNTGELFF. CDR3 coding DNA: TGTGCCACCAGCAGATCGGAGACCCCACCAAGGAACACCGGGGAGCTGTTTTTT. The variable domain in full, with the rest retrieved from reference TRBV15 and TRBJ2-2, is DAMVIQNPRYQVTQFGKPVTLSCSQTLNHNVMYWYQQKSSQAPKLLFHYYDKDFNNEADTPDNFQSRRPNTSFCFLDIRSPGLGDTAMYLCATSRSETPPRNTGELFFGEGSRLTVL.

In its sample, this clonotype was seen many times. The chain uses TRBV4-3 and TRBJ2-1; 9 bases agree with TRBD2. Germline loops: CDR1 LGHNA, CDR2 YSLEER. The V gene end was trimmed by 1 base and the J gene end by 4 bases; junction bases not matched to a gene: 5. This CDR3 contains 16 residues. This CDR3 reads CASSQALAGRYNEQFF. The CDR3 coding sequence is TGCGCCAGCAGCCAAGCGCTAGCGGGGCGATACAATGAGCAGTTCTTC.

This clonotype has a count of ten or more. CDR3 protein: CATSRYIHETQYF. CDR3 bases: TGTGCCACCAGCAGGTACATTCACGAGACCCAGTACTTC. J is TRBJ2-5 and V is TRBV15, with D hard to call. The CDR3 sequence is 13 residues long. Per germline, CDR1 LNHNV and CDR2 YYDKDF (reference sequence). V lost 3 bases and J lost 5, with 10 bases in between.

This clonotype showed up many times. The V call is TRBV29-1, the J call TRBJ2-1, with D perhaps TRBD1 (5 bases). The length of the CDR3 is 13 residues. The V and J ends lost 6 bases and 3 bases respectively, with 12 bases between them. The germline CDR1 and CDR2 sequences are SQVTM and ANQGSEA. CDR3 DNA: TGCAGCGTCCCCATGACAGACTACAATGAGCAGTTCTTC. This gives the protein CSVPMTDYNEQFF.

As concerns this clonotype: This could be a read error, since a much larger clone is one nucleotide away. The rearrangement links TRBV27 to TRBJ2-1; D is possibly TRBD1 (6 bases). V gave up 6 bases and J gave up 7 bases, with 19 bases separating them. In germline, CDR1 is MNHEY, CDR2 SMNVEV (reference sequence). The CDR3 extends over 15 amino acids. CDR3 amino acids: CASRLPGHGNNEQFF. As DNA, the CDR3 is TGTGCCAGCAGGCTACCGGGACATGGGAATAATGAGCAGTTCTTC.

The V gene is TRBV28, the J gene TRBJ2-7; 8 bases agree with TRBD1. The germline V gene has CDR1 MDHEN and CDR2 SYDVKM. The CDR3 has 14 amino acids. The V and J ends lost 2 bases and 5 bases, in that order; junction bases with no gene match: 5. CDR3 nucleotide sequence: TGTGCCAGCAGTTTAAGGACAGGGCCGGACGAGCAGTACGTC. It encodes CASSLRTGPDEQYV.

As concerns this clonotype: Being one base from a much bigger clone, this may be a read error. The chain has TRBV9 and TRBJ2-3, with 8 bases aligning to TRBD2. Germline CDR1 reads SGDLS; CDR2 reads YYNGEE. This CDR3 spans 12 amino acids. CDR3 in DNA: TGTGCCAGCAGCTCGGGAGGGAATACGCAGTGTTTT. Translation gives CASSSGGNTQCF.

This clonotype has ten or more counts. The chain employs TRBV6-1 and TRBJ2-5; TRBD2 is a possible D gene (7 bases). CDR3 length: 15 residues. The ends were cut back, 6 bases at V and 2 bases at J, with 16 bases in the middle. Looked up from germline, CDR1 is MNHNS and CDR2 is SASEGT. The CDR3 sequence: CASSSAGAVQETQYF. The CDR3 DNA sequence: TGTGCCAGCAGCTCCGCGGGGGCCGTACAAGAGACCCAGTACTTC.

J is TRBJ1-3 and V is TRBV4-1, with no clear D. Germline V gives CDR1 MGHRA, CDR2 YSYEKL. The CDR3 consists of 15 residues. Trimming pared 1 base from V and 0 bases from J, leaving 7 bases between. CDR3 loop: CASSQGVSSGNTIYF. The CDR3 DNA reads as TGCGCCAGCAGCCAAGGCGTAAGCTCTGGAAACACCATATATTTT.

This clonotype was found many times. J is TRBJ2-1 and V is TRBV29-1; tentative D call: TRBD1 (6 bases). The V and J ends lost 3 bases and 6 bases respectively, with 15 bases between them. The CDR3 is made up of 14 amino acids. The germline gives CDR1 SQVTM, CDR2 ANQGSEA. The CDR3 loop is CSVDNNQGINEQFF. The CDR3 DNA reads TGCAGCGTTGATAATAATCAGGGGATCAATGAGCAGTTCTTC.

The chain combines TRBV2 with TRBJ2-3; 8 bases map to TRBD2. CDR1 is SNHLY and CDR2 is FYNNEI in the germline V gene. J was trimmed by 6 bases and V by 6 bases; bases with no gene match: 11. This CDR3 comprises 15 residues. The CDR3 here is CASSPGTRGLDTQYF. In DNA, the CDR3 is TGTGCCAGCAGCCCCGGGACTAGGGGTTTGGATACGCAGTATTTT.

This clonotype was seen at least ten times. This rearrangement joins TRBV4-1 to TRBJ1-5, with no clear D. The CDR3 contains 15 residues. With 2 bases removed from V and 2 bases from J, the gap between germline ends came to 10 bases. Germline V gene sequence: CDR1 MGHRA, CDR2 YSYEKL. The CDR3 is CASSQIGGGNQPQHF. Here the CDR3 DNA reads TGCGCCAGCAGCCAAATCGGCGGGGGCAATCAGCCCCAGCATTTT.

This clonotype was seen many times. J is TRBJ2-1 and V is TRBV7-2, with a possible D match to TRBD2 (7 bases). The CDR3 extends over 15 amino acids. Germline CDR1 SGHTA, CDR2 FQGNSA. Trimming took 5 bases from V and 2 from J, leaving 13 bases between them. Written as DNA, the CDR3 is TGTGCCAGCAGCCCCCGGGGGGCCCCCTACAATGAGCAGTTCTTC. It translates to CASSPRGAPYNEQFF.

This clonotype was observed at least ten times. The rearrangement joins TRBV11-2 to TRBJ2-3, with a weak D call TRBD2 (6 bases). The CDR3 extends over 15 amino acids. Germline CDR1 reads SGHAT; CDR2 reads FQNNGV. The V end was cut by 2 bases, the J end by 4 bases, with 13 bases between. This chain's CDR3 is CASSLYLATADTQYF. CDR3 coding DNA: TGTGCCAGCAGCTTATACCTAGCGACGGCAGATACGCAGTATTTT.

To note about this clonotype: A much larger clone sits a single nucleotide away, making a read error possible. The chain has TRBV14 and TRBJ2-7; TRBD2 might be the D (6 bases). V lost 3 bases to trimming and J lost 3 bases, with 12 bases between them. Germline V lookup: CDR1 SGHDN, CDR2 FVKESK. This CDR3 has 14 amino acids. As DNA, the CDR3 is TGTGCCAGCAGCCACGGCGGGGTGGTCTACGAGCAGTACTTC. It translates to CASSHGGVVYEQYF.

The chain has TRBV5-1 and TRBJ2-1, with TRBD2 matching over 11 bases. Germline-derived CDR1 and CDR2 are SGHRS and YFSETQ. Trimming at V came to 3 bases and at J to 7 bases, leaving 12 bases not matched to a gene. The CDR3 runs to 17 residues. The CDR3 region is CASSYPANSGGANEQFF. CDR3 nucleotide sequence: TGCGCCAGCAGCTACCCGGCGAATAGCGGGGGGGCAAATGAGCAGTTCTTC.

This clonotype was counted a few times. The chain couples TRBV29-1 to TRBJ2-5; TRBD1 aligns across 11 bases. Germline V CDR1 and CDR2: SQVTM, ANQGSEA. CDR3 length: 19 residues. Trimming took 6 bases from V and 4 from J; bases not matched to a gene: 22. The CDR3 DNA follows: TGCAGCGTCCTGTTTGGAACTAAATCCGGGACAGGGGGGGGAGAGACCCAGTACTTC. Translation: CSVLFGTKSGTGGGETQYF.

This clonotype was picked up many times. The chain has TRBV7-2 and TRBJ2-1; 8 bases align to TRBD1. The CDR3 sequence is 16 residues long. J lost 3 bases, V lost 3 bases, and 7 bases had no gene match. Germline-derived CDR1 and CDR2 are SGHTA and FQGNSA. The CDR3 here is CASSLTGVKGYNEQFF. The CDR3 DNA is TGTGCCAGCAGCTTGACAGGGGTCAAAGGCTACAATGAGCAGTTCTTC.

This clonotype was seen many times. The V call is TRBV15, the J call TRBJ1-2; D is undetermined. V was pared by 5 bases and J by 6 bases, with 13 bases between. Germline-derived CDR1 and CDR2 are LNHNV and YYDKDF (reference sequence). There are 13 residues in the CDR3. Here the CDR3 DNA reads TGTGCCACCAGCTATGGACTTGTGGATGGCTACACCTTC. This sequence encodes CATSYGLVDGYTF. The full variable domain, with the rest looked up from reference TRBV15 and TRBJ1-2, is DAMVIQNPRYQVTQFGKPVTLSCSQTLNHNVMYWYQQKSSQAPKLLFHYYDKDFNNEADTPDNFQSRRPNTSFCFLDIRSPGLGDTAMYLCATSYGLVDGYTFGSGTRLTVV.

This clonotype has at least ten counts. V and J are TRBV7-8 and TRBJ2-7, with D possibly matching TRBD1 (5 bases). CDR3 length: 13 amino acids. Germline assignment: CDR1 SGHVS and CDR2 FQNEAQ. Trimming pared 2 bases from V and 3 bases from J, leaving 8 bases between. Written as DNA, the CDR3 is TGTGCCAGCAGCTTACGACAGTTCTACGAGCAGTACTTC. Encoded protein: CASSLRQFYEQYF.

The chain employs TRBV5-5 and TRBJ2-3; 9 positions match TRBD1. Per the germline V gene, CDR1 is SGHKS and CDR2 is YYEKEE (reference sequence). Trimming at V came to 6 bases and at J to 5 bases, leaving 16 bases not matched to a gene. The CDR3 spans 17 residues. CDR3 region: CASIRDPGQGLQDTQYF. As DNA, the CDR3 is TGTGCCAGCATCCGTGACCCGGGACAGGGCCTTCAAGATACGCAGTATTTT.

At least ten counts were recorded for this clonotype. The chain joins TRBV5-5 to TRBJ2-7, with TRBD2 as a possible D gene (6 bases). V was cut by 4 bases and J by 3 bases, with 11 bases left in between. The length of the CDR3 is 13 residues. Germline values: CDR1 SGHKS, CDR2 YYEKEE (reference sequence). This CDR3 is CASSMGLGYEQYV. The CDR3 bases are TGTGCCAGCAGCATGGGACTGGGCTACGAGCAGTACGTC.

This clonotype was observed a handful of times. The chain carries TRBV12-3 or TRBV12-4 and TRBJ2-2; maybe TRBD1 (6 bases). The CDR3 has 19 residues. V shed 6 bases and J shed 3 bases, with 26 bases lying between them. This chain's CDR3 is CASRPGTQGRHRHTGELFF. In DNA form, the CDR3 reads TGTGCCAGCAGACCCGGGACACAAGGGCGTCATCGTCACACCGGGGAGCTGTTTTTT.

The rearrangement links TRBV6-1 to TRBJ2-6, with 9 bases matching TRBD1. The CDR3 consists of 17 residues. Per germline, CDR1 MNHNS and CDR2 SASEGT. The trim removed 6 bases at V and 0 bases at J, leaving 6 bases unmatched. CDR3 region: CASSPGQGLSGANVLTF. CDR3 DNA: TGTGCCAGCAGCCCGGGACAGGGACTCTCTGGGGCCAACGTCCTGACTTTC.

This clonotype was seen a few times. The gene calls are TRBV30 and TRBJ2-7; D remains ambiguous. Trimming removed 2 bases from V and 6 bases from J, with 11 bases in between. Germline V gene sequence: CDR1 GTSNPN, CDR2 SVGIG (reference sequence). CDR3 length equals 12 residues. The chain's CDR3 is CAWSPMVFEQYF. The CDR3 DNA is TGTGCCTGGAGTCCCATGGTTTTCGAGCAGTACTTC.

This clonotype is termed large (0.1 to 1%). The gene calls are TRBV7-6 and TRBJ2-7; D gene uncertain. The CDR3 has 11 amino acids. From germline, CDR1 is SGHVS and CDR2 FNYEAQ. Trimming took 5 bases from V and 3 from J, leaving 5 bases between them. The CDR3 is CASSPGYEQYF. CDR3 in DNA: TGTGCCAGCAGCCCCGGCTACGAGCAGTACTTC.

This clonotype was detected many times. V and J are TRBV4-1 and TRBJ1-1; D is undetermined. Per germline, CDR1 MGHRA and CDR2 YSYEKL. V was shortened by 1 base and J by 4 bases, with 10 bases between the two germline ends. The CDR3 consists of 14 residues. The CDR3 loop is CASSQAPGGTEAFF. The CDR3 DNA reads as TGCGCCAGCAGCCAAGCCCCGGGTGGCACTGAAGCTTTCTTT.

The genes are TRBV5-1 and TRBJ2-6; D not resolved. In germline, CDR1 is SGHRS, CDR2 YFSETQ. This CDR3 spans 15 amino acids. V was trimmed by 2 bases and J by 0 bases, leaving 6 bases between them. Written as DNA, the CDR3 is TGCGCCAGCAGCTTCTCACGCTCTGGGGCCAACGTCCTGACTTTC. Translated: CASSFSRSGANVLTF.